These 23 T cell receptor beta chains were all obtained from the same sample, sequenced in a study of blood T cell repertoires in COVID-19. Profiling relied on immunoSEQ multiplex PCR, and the TCRdb table lists in-frame clones only, not all of them. This table holds approximately 130,000 clones, roughly 69% found once. The sequenced sample was peripheral blood. The receptors come from a woman between 70 and 85 years old with acute or convalescent COVID-19.

The chain's CDR3 is CASSHDRNTEAFF. In DNA form, the CDR3 reads TGTGCCAGCAGCCATGACAGGAACACTGAAGCTTTCTTT. This chain links TRBV6-5 with TRBJ1-1, with a weak D call TRBD1 (5 bases). The CDR3 extends over 13 amino acids. CDR1 MNHEY and CDR2 SVGAGI come from the germline V gene. Trimming took 6 bases from V and 1 from J, leaving 9 bases between them.

This sequence joins TRBV7-8 and TRBJ2-7; D gene ambiguous. This CDR3 is built from 12 residues. V gave up 5 bases and J gave up 4 bases, with 9 bases separating them. Germline V CDR1 and CDR2: SGHVS, FQNEAQ. The CDR3 protein is CASSPLPYEQYF. In DNA form, the CDR3 reads TGTGCCAGCAGCCCTCTTCCTTACGAGCAGTACTTC.

The V gene is TRBV4-1, the J gene TRBJ2-7, with D possibly matching TRBD1 (6 bases). Germline loops: CDR1 MGHRA, CDR2 YSYEKL. The V gene lost 4 bases and the J gene lost 5 bases, with 21 bases spanning the gap. This CDR3 comprises 16 residues. The CDR3 spells CASSPRTRTAANEQYF. DNA of the CDR3: TGCGCCAGCAGCCCCCGAACCAGGACAGCGGCAAACGAGCAGTACTTC.

The chain couples TRBV28 to TRBJ2-7, with 9 nucleotides matching TRBD2. This CDR3 has 16 residues. V trimming: 4 bases; J trimming: 1 base; junction bases outside the gene matches: 8. Per the germline V gene, CDR1 is MDHEN and CDR2 is SYDVKM. CDR3 region: CASSWLDSGRSYEQYF. For the CDR3, the DNA is TGTGCCAGCAGTTGGCTAGATAGCGGGAGATCCTACGAGCAGTACTTC.

The chain couples TRBV28 to TRBJ1-1, with a possible D match to TRBD1 (6 bases). Per germline, CDR1 MDHEN and CDR2 SYDVKM. The CDR3 runs to 15 residues. V was cut by 4 bases and J by 1 base, with 13 bases left in between. For the CDR3, the DNA is TGTGCCAGCAGTTATCAGGGGTGGAAGAACACTGAAGCTTTCTTT. Translation gives CASSYQGWKNTEAFF.

The chain combines TRBV9 with TRBJ2-5, with 10 bases matching TRBD2. The CDR3 loop spans 17 amino acids. After removal of 0 bases from V and 5 bases from J, the junction contained 10 bases not matched to a gene. Germline lookup yields CDR1 SGDLS and CDR2 YYNGEE. In DNA form, the CDR3 reads TGTGCCAGCAGCGTAGAGGGAGCGGGAGGGCCGGGGGAGACCCAGTACTTC. It yields the protein CASSVEGAGGPGETQYF.

V usage is TRBV10-3 and J usage is TRBJ2-7; D not certain. The germline V gene has CDR1 ENHRY and CDR2 SYGVKD. The CDR3 is made up of 12 amino acids. V lost 0 bases and J lost 6, with 6 bases in between. The CDR3 region has the DNA TGTGCCATCAGTGAGTCTAGTTTCGAGCAGTACTTC. Its translation is CAISESSFEQYF.

The gene calls are TRBV19 and TRBJ2-2, with TRBD2 matching 7 bases. This CDR3 has 15 amino acids. Losses at the gene ends were 5 bases for V and 4 bases for J; bases not matched to a gene: 7. Germline values: CDR1 LNHDA, CDR2 SQIVND (reference sequence). CDR3 DNA sequence: TGTGCCAGTAGTTCCAAGCGGGGAACCACCGGGGAGCTGTTTTTT. Protein sequence: CASSSKRGTTGELFF. The full variable domain, completed using reference TRBV19 and TRBJ2-2, is DGGITQSPKYLFRKEGQNVTLSCEQNLNHDAMYWYRQDPGQGLRLIYYSQIVNDFQKGDIAEGYSVSREKKESFPLTVTSAQKNPTAFYLCASSSKRGTTGELFFGEGSRLTVL.

This clone has a handful of counts. V gene TRBV5-5 combines with J gene TRBJ2-5, with 8 bases fitting TRBD1. Trimming at V came to 0 bases and at J to 5 bases, leaving 6 bases not matched to a gene. CDR1 SGHKS and CDR2 YYEKEE come from the germline V gene (reference sequence). CDR3 length: 15 residues. The CDR3 nucleotides are TGTGCCAGCAGCTTGGGACAGGGGTGGGTGGAGACCCAGTACTTC. Its translation is CASSLGQGWVETQYF. Supplemented by reference TRBV5-5 and TRBJ2-5, the full variable domain reads DAGVTQSPTHLIKTRGQQVTLRCSPISGHKSVSWYQQVLGQGPQFIFQYYEKEERGRGNFPDRFSARQFPNYSSELNVNALLLGDSALYLCASSLGQGWVETQYFGPGTRLLVL.

This clone was counted once. V usage is TRBV11-2 and J usage is TRBJ2-2, with TRBD1 identical over 10 bases. Trimming at V came to 4 bases and at J to 5 bases, leaving 7 bases not matched to a gene. Germline V gene sequence: CDR1 SGHAT, CDR2 FQNNGV. The CDR3 covers 16 residues. CDR3 protein: CASSSWDRGKTGELFF. The CDR3 region has the DNA TGTGCCAGCAGCTCCTGGGACAGGGGTAAAACCGGGGAGCTGTTTTTT. The full variable domain, with the rest looked up from reference TRBV11-2 and TRBJ2-2, is EAGVAQSPRYKIIEKRQSVAFWCNPISGHATLYWYQQILGQGPKLLIQFQNNGVVDDSQLPKDRFSAERLKGVDSTLKIQPAKLEDSAVYLCASSSWDRGKTGELFFGEGSRLTVL.

The rearrangement links TRBV13 to TRBJ2-7; 9 bases are a match to TRBD2. The CDR3 consists of 14 residues. CDR1 is PRHDT, CDR2 FYEKMQ, per germline (reference sequence). V shed 0 bases, J shed 6 bases, and the junction held 3 bases outside the gene matches. The CDR3 loop reads CASSLGPSGAEQYF. CDR3 in DNA: TGTGCCAGCAGCTTAGGTCCTAGCGGGGCCGAGCAGTACTTC.

The chain recombines TRBV14 with TRBJ2-2, with 9 bases that match TRBD1. Unmatched junction bases numbered 4, after V lost 4 bases and J lost 4 bases. Germline V CDR1 and CDR2: SGHDN, FVKESK. This CDR3 spans 15 amino acids. This CDR3 is CASSRLTGGTGELFF. As DNA, the CDR3 is TGTGCCAGCAGCCGCTTGACAGGGGGCACCGGGGAGCTGTTTTTT.

This chain uses TRBV5-1 with TRBJ1-1; TRBD1 aligns across 7 bases. This CDR3 is 16 amino acids long. Per the germline V gene, CDR1 is SGHRS and CDR2 is YFSETQ. Germline trimming cut 4 bases from V and 6 bases from J; bases unmatched to any gene: 15. The DNA for the CDR3 is TGCGCCAGCAGCGCCACTCCGACAGGGTTCCGACCTGAAGCTTTCTTT. It codes for CASSATPTGFRPEAFF.

The rearrangement uses TRBV4-3 and TRBJ2-5; TRBD2 might be the D (5 bases). CDR1 and CDR2 from the germline V gene are LGHNA and YSLEER. CDR3 length: 12 residues. Trimming removed 1 base from V and 10 bases from J, with 10 bases in between. The CDR3 region is CASSQGWAGQYF. The CDR3 DNA reads TGCGCCAGCAGCCAAGGGTGGGCGGGCCAGTACTTC.

This clone came up a few times. J is TRBJ2-7 and V is TRBV27; TRBD1 agrees at 10 bases. Per germline, CDR1 MNHEY and CDR2 SMNVEV (reference sequence). This CDR3 spans 14 amino acids. J was trimmed by 3 bases and V by 3 bases; bases with no gene match: 2. CDR3 amino acids: CASSFRDRGYEQYF. Here the CDR3 DNA reads TGTGCCAGCAGTTTCCGGGACAGGGGCTACGAGCAGTACTTC.

This rearrangement joins TRBV28 to TRBJ2-1; TRBD1 matches 8 bases. The ends lost 1 base at V and 4 bases at J; junction bases unmatched: 6. The CDR3 sequence is 16 residues long. Per the germline V gene, CDR1 is MDHEN and CDR2 is SYDVKM. The CDR3 DNA sequence: TGTGCCAGCAGTTTATTGGGTTACAGGGGGTACAATGAGCAGTTCTTC. This translates into CASSLLGYRGYNEQFF.

The J gene is TRBJ1-5, the V gene TRBV7-2; 7 bases fit TRBD1. CDR3 length: 16 residues. Germline V gene sequence: CDR1 SGHTA, CDR2 FQGNSA. The V segment lost 4 bases and the J segment 4 bases; nucleotides outside the gene matches: 10. The CDR3 is CASSSARGQENQPQHF. The CDR3 coding sequence is TGTGCCAGCAGCTCCGCTCGTGGACAGGAAAATCAGCCCCAGCATTTT.

The chain links TRBV28 to TRBJ2-7; TRBD1 agrees at 7 bases. The junction had 7 bases not matched to a gene; V was cut back by 10 bases and J by 4 bases. Germline V gene sequence: CDR1 MDHEN, CDR2 SYDVKM. The CDR3 runs to 12 residues. For the CDR3, the DNA is TGTGCCACCCAGACAGGGAATTACGAGCAGTACTTC. As protein: CATQTGNYEQYF.

The gene calls are TRBV11-1 and TRBJ2-1; 9 bases are shared with TRBD2. Trimming cost V 5 bases and J 6 bases; bases outside gene matches: 8. The germline V gene encodes CDR1 SGHAT and CDR2 FQDESV (reference sequence). CDR3 length equals 15 residues. CDR3 amino acids: CASSPRLAEANEQFF. The DNA for the CDR3 is TGTGCCAGCAGCCCGAGACTAGCGGAGGCCAATGAGCAGTTCTTC.

This chain connects TRBV5-5 to TRBJ1-1, with D possibly being TRBD1 (5 bases). This CDR3 region has 15 residues. Trimming took off 0 bases at V and 0 bases at J, with 9 bases between the two ends. The germline V gene encodes CDR1 SGHKS and CDR2 YYEKEE (reference sequence). The DNA for the CDR3 is TGTGCCAGCAGCTTGGAGGGGCAGGTGAACACTGAAGCTTTCTTT. This gives the protein CASSLEGQVNTEAFF.

This clone was seen more than once but under ten times. The V and J genes are TRBV2 and TRBJ1-2; D unclear. Per germline, CDR1 SNHLY and CDR2 FYNNEI. The CDR3 contains 14 residues. The ends were cut back, 1 base at V and 3 bases at J, with 9 bases in the middle. CDR3 loop: CASSEDLGHYGYTF. CDR3 coding DNA: TGTGCCAGCAGTGAAGACCTTGGCCACTATGGCTACACCTTC.

The chain joins TRBV28 to TRBJ2-7; D is ambiguous. V lost 6 bases to trimming and J lost 5 bases, with 8 bases between them. Germline CDR1 reads MDHEN; CDR2 reads SYDVKM. This CDR3 contains 11 residues. This CDR3 reads CASSPRDEQYF. The CDR3, as DNA: TGTGCCAGCAGCCCCCGGGACGAGCAGTACTTC.

The J gene is TRBJ1-4, the V gene TRBV5-1; tentative D call: TRBD1 (6 bases). The germline gives CDR1 SGHRS, CDR2 YFSETQ. Trimming cost V 5 bases and J 7 bases, with 18 bases left between them. CDR3 length equals 15 residues. CDR3 in DNA: TGCGCCAGCAGGGTTACAGGGTCTCAGGGTGAAAAACTGTTTTTT. It yields the protein CASRVTGSQGEKLFF.